Given below is one TCR beta chain in context. Its antigen is not identified. Germline V gene sequence: CDR1 LNHNV, CDR2 YYDKDF (reference sequence). The length of the CDR3 is 17 residues. V lost 0 bases and J 1 base, leaving 15 bases between the germline ends. This entry belongs to a study of regulatory T cells in long-lasting Graves disease. Background on the study: In persistent Graves' disease, antithyroid drugs had been taken for over 5 years and TSH receptor antibodies stayed positive. Study-wide findings and caveats: Persistent Graves' patients showed less TCR diversity than newly diagnosed ones. Only peripheral blood was studied, not thyroid tissue.

Combining iRepertoire HTBI primers with Arm-PCR of CDR3 regions, the authors built TCR beta libraries. How the authors handled the data: Throughout the samples, researchers identified roughly 59 TRBV and about 15 TRBJ segments. Via MiXCR, TCRdb re-called the multiplex PCR reads, giving one row per CDR3 protein. The V and J calls were determined by TCRdb, not by the authors. Of about 660,000 distinct CDR3 sequences listed, 30% are singletons. Time point denoted: persistent/refractory GD, antithyroid drugs over 5 years with positive TRAb. PBMCs were the source of the RNA used for TCR sequencing. This TCR was sampled from a female donor with Graves disease. V usage is TRBV15 and J usage is TRBJ1-1; D is ambiguous. This specimen consisted of peripheral blood mononuclear cells (PBMCs), obtained when the disease was refractory, from a patient treated with antithyroid drugs. CDR3 sequence: CATSRDPDRAPNTEAFF. The DNA of the CDR3 is TGTGCCACCAGCAGAGATCCCGACCGGGCCCCGAACACTGAAGCTTTCTTT.